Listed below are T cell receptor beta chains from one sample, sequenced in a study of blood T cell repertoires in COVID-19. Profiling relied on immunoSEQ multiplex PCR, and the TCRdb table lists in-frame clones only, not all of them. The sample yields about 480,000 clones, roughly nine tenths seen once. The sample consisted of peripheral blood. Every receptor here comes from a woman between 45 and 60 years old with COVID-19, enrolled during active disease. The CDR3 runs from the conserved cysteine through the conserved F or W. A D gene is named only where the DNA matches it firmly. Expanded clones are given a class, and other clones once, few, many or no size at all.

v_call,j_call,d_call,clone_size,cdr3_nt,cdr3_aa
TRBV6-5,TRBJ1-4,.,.,TGTGCCAGCAGTCCAAGCGGGGGCTCCAATGAAAAACTGTTTTTT,CASSPSGGSNEKLFF
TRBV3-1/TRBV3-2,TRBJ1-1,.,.,TGTGCCAGCTGTAATTTGAACACTGAAGCTTTCTTT,CASCNLNTEAFF
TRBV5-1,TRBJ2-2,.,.,TGCGCCAGCAGACAACAGGGAAACACCGGGGAGCTGTTTTTT,CASRQQGNTGELFF
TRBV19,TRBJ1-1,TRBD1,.,TGTGCCAGTAGTATCGGACAGGGTATCACTGAAGCTTTCTTT,CASSIGQGITEAFF
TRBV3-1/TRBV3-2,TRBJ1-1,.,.,TGTGCCAGCAGCCAAGATCTATTTCGGGGAGGGACTGAAGCTTTCTTT,CASSQDLFRGGTEAFF
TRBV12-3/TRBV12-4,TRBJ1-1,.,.,TGTGCCAGCAGTTTAAGATCAGGCACTGAAGCTTTCTTT,CASSLRSGTEAFF
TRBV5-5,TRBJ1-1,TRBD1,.,TGTGCCAGCAGCCCCACAACAGGGGACACTGAAGCTTTCTTT,CASSPTTGDTEAFF
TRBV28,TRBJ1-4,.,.,TGTGCCAGCAGTCCCCTACAGGGAAAGGGGGAAAAACTGTTTTTT,CASSPLQGKGEKLFF
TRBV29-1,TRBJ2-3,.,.,TGCAGCGTTGATGGGTCGAGACCGGGTGGCACAGATACGCAGTATTTT,CSVDGSRPGGTDTQYF
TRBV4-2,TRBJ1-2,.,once,TGTGCCAGCAGCCAAGGGGGGGGAGGGACCTTC,CASSQGGGGTF
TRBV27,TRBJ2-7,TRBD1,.,TGTGCCAGCAGTTTAGACAGGGGGATCTACGAGCAGTACTTC,CASSLDRGIYEQYF
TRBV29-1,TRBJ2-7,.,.,TGCAGCGTTGCTTTCCCAGGCTCCTACGAGCAGTACTTC,CSVAFPGSYEQYF
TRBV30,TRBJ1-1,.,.,TGTGCCTGGAACCATGGGGGGTCGAGCACTGAAGCTTTCTTT,CAWNHGGSSTEAFF